Described below is a single T cell receptor (beta chain) sequence and its context. This sample was taken from a study of shared clonotypes between healthy human individuals. Germline V lookup: CDR1 MNHEY, CDR2 SVGAGI. The V gene end was trimmed by 10 bases and the J gene end by 5 bases; junction bases not matched to a gene: 5. The CDR3 runs to 12 residues. The data were produced by immunoSEQ multiplex PCR, yet TCRdb's version contains in-frame clones alone and is incomplete. Of about 2.4 million clones in the sample, over 85% were seen once. All donors qualified as healthy HIV-negative adults and had experienced no recent acute infections or vaccinations. All the donors were Caucasian adults who lived in Nashville, Tennessee. Investigators divided CD4+ cells into CD45RA+ naive and CD45RA-negative memory subsets.

This receptor was obtained from a man between 18 and 35 years old in good health. Some clones in this sample may be carry-over from other donors' samples. The V call is TRBV6-5, the J call TRBJ1-5, with 7 nucleotides matching TRBD1. Sequences were obtained from naive CD4+ T cells from PBMCs. Subset meaning: CD45RA+ positively selected. The CDR3 loop is CATQTGDQPQHF. The CDR3 DNA reads as TGTGCCACACAAACAGGGGATCAGCCCCAGCATTTT.